This TCR beta chain was recovered during a study of blood T cell repertoires in COVID-19. Overall study: COVID-19 samples collected from the United States, Italy and Spain covered acute and convalescent phases. Nucleic acid was either cDNA or gDNA, and it came from T cells, B-cell-depleted T cells, or PBMCs.

This table comes from immunoSEQ multiplex PCR, and its TCRdb copy is limited to in-frame clones, with some not included. The sample contains about 310,000 clones, 85% to 90% of which appear only once. Trimming took 0 bases from V and 11 from J; bases not matched to a gene: 5. The CDR3 has 13 amino acids. Germline V gene lookup returns CDR1 MNHEY and CDR2 SMNVEV (reference sequence). This rearrangement joins TRBV27 to TRBJ1-1; 8 bases fit TRBD1. The sequenced sample was PBMCs or T cells enriched from blood (not recorded which). This clonotype originated in a woman between 18 and 29 years old with acute COVID-19. The chain's CDR3 is CASSLSPTGDAFF. Written as DNA, the CDR3 is TGTGCCAGCAGTTTATCCCCGACAGGGGATGCTTTCTTT.